This TCR beta chain was sequenced during a study of metastatic and nonmetastatic thyroid tumors. Until they underwent thyroid surgery, no patient had received any treatment. Germline V CDR1 and CDR2: MDHEN, SYDVKM. CDR3 length: 14 amino acids. The junction had 3 bases not matched to a gene; V was cut back by 4 bases and J by 1 base. TCRdb used MiXCR to call clones anew from the PCR reads. The top ten clones hold less than 15% of a sample with roughly 20,000 clones, around 30% of them seen once. This clone has only a few counts. The clonotype originates from a female donor with papillary thyroid cancer or a benign thyroid nodule (not recorded which). Some clones in this sample may be carry-over from other donors' samples. The genes are TRBV28 and TRBJ1-2; 7 nucleotides line up with TRBD1. Sequencing was performed on tumor tissue. The CDR3 loop reads CASSSGQNNYGYTF. The CDR3 nucleotides read TGTGCCAGCAGTTCGGGACAGAATAACTATGGCTACACCTTC.